The subject of this entry is one TCR beta chain. The data are from a study of blood T cell repertoires in COVID-19. The wider study: Donors in the United States, Italy and Spain gave samples during acute or convalescent COVID-19. PBMCs, B-cell-depleted T cells, or T cells provided the cDNA or gDNA that made up the material.

CDR1 is SGHDT, CDR2 YYEEEE, per germline. The CDR3 extends over 15 amino acids. The V segment lost 4 bases and the J segment 10 bases; nucleotides outside the gene matches: 7. As originally analysed: Scientists estimated how many nucleated cells there were by amplifying reference gene primers. Sequencing used immunoSEQ multiplex PCR; TCRdb keeps in-frame clones, though not all of them. V and J calls and clone size are copied from that table; D and trimming were computed from the DNA. Among about 200,000 clones, over 80% were seen once, and the ten largest hold 27%. Sequencing input: peripheral blood. The chain uses TRBV5-6 and TRBJ1-6, with 11 nucleotides matching TRBD1. The sequence came from a man aged 35 to 55 with acute or convalescent COVID-19. The CDR3 region has the DNA TGTGCCAGCAGCCCGGACAGGGGGCAAGACTCACCCCTCCACTTT. Amino acid sequence: CASSPDRGQDSPLHF.